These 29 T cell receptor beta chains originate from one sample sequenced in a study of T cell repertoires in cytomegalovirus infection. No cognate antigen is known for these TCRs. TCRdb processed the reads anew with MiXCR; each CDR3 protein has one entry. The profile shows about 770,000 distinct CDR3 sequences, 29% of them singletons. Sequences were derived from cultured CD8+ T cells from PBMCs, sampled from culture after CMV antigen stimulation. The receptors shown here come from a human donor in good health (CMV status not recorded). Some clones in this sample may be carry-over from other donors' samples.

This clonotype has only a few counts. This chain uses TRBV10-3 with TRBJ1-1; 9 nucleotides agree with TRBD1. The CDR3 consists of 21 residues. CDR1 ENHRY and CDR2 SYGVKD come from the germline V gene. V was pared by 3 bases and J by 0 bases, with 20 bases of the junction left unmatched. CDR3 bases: TGTGCCATCAGTGACCCCGGGACAGGGAGGGGTGGGAGCCTAATGAACACTGAAGCTTTCTTT. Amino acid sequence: CAISDPGTGRGGSLMNTEAFF.

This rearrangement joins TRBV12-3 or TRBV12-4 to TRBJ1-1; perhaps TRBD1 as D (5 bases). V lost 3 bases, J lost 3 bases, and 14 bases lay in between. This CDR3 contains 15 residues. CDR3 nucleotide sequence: TGTGCCAGCAGTTTTGGGGCAGGGTACCACACTGAAGCTTTCTTT. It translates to CASSFGAGYHTEAFF.

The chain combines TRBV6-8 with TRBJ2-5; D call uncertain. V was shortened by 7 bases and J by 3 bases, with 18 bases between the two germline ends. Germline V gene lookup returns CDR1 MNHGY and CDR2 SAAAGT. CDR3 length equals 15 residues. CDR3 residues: CASKIGPFAKETQYF. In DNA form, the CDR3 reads TGTGCCAGCAAAATAGGACCTTTCGCCAAAGAGACCCAGTACTTC.

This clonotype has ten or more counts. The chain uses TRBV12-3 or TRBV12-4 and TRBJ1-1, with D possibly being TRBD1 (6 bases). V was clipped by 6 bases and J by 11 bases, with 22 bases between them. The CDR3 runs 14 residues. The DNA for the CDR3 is TGTGCCAGCAGGTCCTCCGGGGGCCTTGATTGGGCTTTCTTT. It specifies CASRSSGGLDWAFF.

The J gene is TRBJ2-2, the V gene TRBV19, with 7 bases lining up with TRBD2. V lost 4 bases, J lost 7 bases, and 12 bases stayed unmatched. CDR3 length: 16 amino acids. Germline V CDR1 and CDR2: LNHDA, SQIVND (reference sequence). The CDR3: CASSRWGGDNGGELFF. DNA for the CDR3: TGTGCCAGTAGTAGATGGGGAGGGGATAACGGCGGGGAGCTGTTTTTT. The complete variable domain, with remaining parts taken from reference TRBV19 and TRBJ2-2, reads DGGITQSPKYLFRKEGQNVTLSCEQNLNHDAMYWYRQDPGQGLRLIYYSQIVNDFQKGDIAEGYSVSREKKESFPLTVTSAQKNPTAFYLCASSRWGGDNGGELFFGEGSRLTVL.

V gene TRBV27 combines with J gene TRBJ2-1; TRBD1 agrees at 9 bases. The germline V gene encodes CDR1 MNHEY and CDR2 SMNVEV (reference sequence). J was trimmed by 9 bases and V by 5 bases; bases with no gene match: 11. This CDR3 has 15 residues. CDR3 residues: CASSTRQGGGGEQFF. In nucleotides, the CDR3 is TGTGCCAGCAGTACACGACAGGGGGGTGGGGGTGAGCAGTTCTTC.

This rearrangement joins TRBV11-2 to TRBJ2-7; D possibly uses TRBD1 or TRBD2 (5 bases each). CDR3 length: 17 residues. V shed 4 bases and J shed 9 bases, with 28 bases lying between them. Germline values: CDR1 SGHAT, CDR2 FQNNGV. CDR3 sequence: CASSSYPRDGVLQVQYV. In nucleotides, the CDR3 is TGTGCCAGCAGCTCCTACCCCCGGGACGGCGTATTACAAGTGCAGTACGTC.

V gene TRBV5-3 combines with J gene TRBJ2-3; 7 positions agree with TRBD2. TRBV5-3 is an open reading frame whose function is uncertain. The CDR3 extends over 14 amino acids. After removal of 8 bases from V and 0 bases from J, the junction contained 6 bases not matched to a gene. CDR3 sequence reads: CASWGGGSTDTQYF. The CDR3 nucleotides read TGTGCCAGCTGGGGGGGGGGGAGCACAGATACGCAGTATTTT.

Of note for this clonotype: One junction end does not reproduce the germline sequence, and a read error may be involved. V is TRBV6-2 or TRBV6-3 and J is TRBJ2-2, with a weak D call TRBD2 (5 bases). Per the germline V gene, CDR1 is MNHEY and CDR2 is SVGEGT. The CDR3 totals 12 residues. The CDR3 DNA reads TGTGCCAGCAGTTACTCGACCGGGAAGCTGTTTTTT. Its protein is CASSYSTGKLFF.

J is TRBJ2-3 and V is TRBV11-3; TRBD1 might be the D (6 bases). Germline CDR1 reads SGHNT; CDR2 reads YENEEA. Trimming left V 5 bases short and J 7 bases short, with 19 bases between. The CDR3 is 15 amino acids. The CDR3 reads CASSPSRTDTNTQYF. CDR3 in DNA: TGTGCCAGCAGCCCGTCGAGGACAGACACCAATACGCAGTATTTT.

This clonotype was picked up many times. CDR3 bases: TGTGCCAGCAGCGCTAGTAGCTCCTACAATGAGCAGTTCTTC. This encodes CASSASSSYNEQFF. The chain combines TRBV6-1 with TRBJ2-1; D not resolved. V lost 6 bases and J 0 bases, leaving 9 bases between the germline ends. CDR3 length: 14 residues. From germline, CDR1 is MNHNS and CDR2 SASEGT.

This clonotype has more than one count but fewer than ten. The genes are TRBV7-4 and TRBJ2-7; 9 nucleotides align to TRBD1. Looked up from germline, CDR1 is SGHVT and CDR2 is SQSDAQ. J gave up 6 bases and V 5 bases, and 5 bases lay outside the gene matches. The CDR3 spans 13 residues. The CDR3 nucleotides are TGTGCCAGCAGCGGGACAGGGTCTGGCGAGCAGTACTTC. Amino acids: CASSGTGSGEQYF.

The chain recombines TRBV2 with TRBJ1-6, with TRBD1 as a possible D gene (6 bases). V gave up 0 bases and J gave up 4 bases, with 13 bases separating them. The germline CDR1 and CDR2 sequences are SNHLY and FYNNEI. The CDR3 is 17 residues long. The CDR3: CASSEALGTLYNSPLHF. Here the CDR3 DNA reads TGTGCCAGCAGTGAAGCGCTGGGGACACTTTATAATTCACCCCTCCACTTT. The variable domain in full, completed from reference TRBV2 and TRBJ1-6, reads EPEVTQTPSHQVTQMGQEVILRCVPISNHLYFYWYRQILGQKVEFLVSFYNNEISEKSEIFDDQFSVERPDGSNFTLKIRSTKLEDSAMYFCASSEALGTLYNSPLHFGNGTRLTVT.

The CDR3 region has the DNA TGCGCCAGCAGCCAAGGGCCCTATACTAGCGGCAATGAGCAGTTCTTC. Translated: CASSQGPYTSGNEQFF. J is TRBJ2-1 and V is TRBV4-1; TRBD2 agrees at 8 bases. The V and J ends lost 1 base and 6 bases, in that order; junction bases with no gene match: 8. From germline, CDR1 is MGHRA and CDR2 YSYEKL. This CDR3 has 16 residues.

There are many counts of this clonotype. CDR3 residues: CASIPGQGFPNEQFF. For the CDR3, the DNA is TGTGCCAGCATCCCGGGACAGGGCTTCCCCAATGAGCAGTTCTTC. The J gene is TRBJ2-1, the V gene TRBV6-2 or TRBV6-3, with TRBD1 matching 9 bases. CDR1 and CDR2 (germline): MNHEY, SVGEGT. Unmatched junction bases numbered 10, after V lost 7 bases and J lost 6 bases. The CDR3 totals 15 residues.

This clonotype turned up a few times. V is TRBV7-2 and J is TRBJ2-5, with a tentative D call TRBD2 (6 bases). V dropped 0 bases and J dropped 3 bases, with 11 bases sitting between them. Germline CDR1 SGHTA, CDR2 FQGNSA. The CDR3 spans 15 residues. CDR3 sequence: CASSLALGGEETQYF. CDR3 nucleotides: TGTGCCAGCAGCTTAGCCTTGGGCGGGGAAGAGACCCAGTACTTC.

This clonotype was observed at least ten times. The CDR3 protein is CASSLEAGQPTYEQYV. In DNA form, the CDR3 reads TGTGCCAGCAGCTTAGAGGCGGGACAGCCTACCTACGAGCAGTACGTC. This chain joins TRBV7-2 and TRBJ2-7; possible D gene TRBD1, 7 bases. CDR1 and CDR2 (germline): SGHTA, FQGNSA. There are 16 residues in the CDR3. V shed 1 base and J shed 2 bases, with 15 bases lying between them.

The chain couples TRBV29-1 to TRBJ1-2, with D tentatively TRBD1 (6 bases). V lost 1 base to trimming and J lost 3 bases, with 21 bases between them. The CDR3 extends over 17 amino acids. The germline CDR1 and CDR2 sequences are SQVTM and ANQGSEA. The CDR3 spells CSVEVRGRGSPDYGYTF. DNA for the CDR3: TGCAGCGTTGAAGTCCGGGGGCGAGGAAGTCCTGACTATGGCTACACCTTC.

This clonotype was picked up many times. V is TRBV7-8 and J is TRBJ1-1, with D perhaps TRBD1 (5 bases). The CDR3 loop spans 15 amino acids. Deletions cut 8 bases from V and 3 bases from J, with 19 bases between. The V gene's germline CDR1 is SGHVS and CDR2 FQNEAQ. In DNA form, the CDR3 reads TGTGCCAGCGAGTGGGGGGAGGGGTGGTACACTGAAGCTTTCTTT. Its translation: CASEWGEGWYTEAFF. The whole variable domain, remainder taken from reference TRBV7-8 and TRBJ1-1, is GAGVSQSPRYKVAKRGQDVALRCDPISGHVSLFWYQQALGQGPEFLTYFQNEAQLDKSGLPSDRFFAERPEGSVSTLKIQRTQQEDSAVYLCASEWGEGWYTEAFFGQGTRLTVV.

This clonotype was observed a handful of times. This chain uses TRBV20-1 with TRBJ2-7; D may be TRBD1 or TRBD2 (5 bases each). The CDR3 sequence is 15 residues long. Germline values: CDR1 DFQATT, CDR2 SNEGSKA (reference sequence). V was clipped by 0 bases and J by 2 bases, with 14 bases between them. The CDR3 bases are TGCAGTGCTAGAGACCCTGGGACGAGTCCCTACGAGCAGTACTTC. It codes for CSARDPGTSPYEQYF.

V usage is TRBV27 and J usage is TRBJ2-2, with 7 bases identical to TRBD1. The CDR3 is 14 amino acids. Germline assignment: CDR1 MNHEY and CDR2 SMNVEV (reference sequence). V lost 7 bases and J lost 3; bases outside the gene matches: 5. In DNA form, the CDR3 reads TGTGCCAGCACTTACAGGGGTTACACCGGGGAGCTGTTTTTT. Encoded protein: CASTYRGYTGELFF.

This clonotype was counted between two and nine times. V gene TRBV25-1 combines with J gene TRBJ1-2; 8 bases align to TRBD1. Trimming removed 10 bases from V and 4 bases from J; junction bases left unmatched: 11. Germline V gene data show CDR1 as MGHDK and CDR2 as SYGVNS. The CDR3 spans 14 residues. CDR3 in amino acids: CATQGGGPRYGYTF. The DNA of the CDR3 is TGTGCCACACAGGGGGGAGGACCGCGCTATGGCTACACCTTC.

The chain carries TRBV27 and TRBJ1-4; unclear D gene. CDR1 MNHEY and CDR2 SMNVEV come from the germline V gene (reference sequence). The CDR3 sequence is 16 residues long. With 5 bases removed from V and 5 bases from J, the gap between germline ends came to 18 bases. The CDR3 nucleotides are TGTGCCAGCAGTCCCGTGACTACCACCCTGAATGAAAAACTGTTTTTT. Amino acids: CASSPVTTTLNEKLFF.

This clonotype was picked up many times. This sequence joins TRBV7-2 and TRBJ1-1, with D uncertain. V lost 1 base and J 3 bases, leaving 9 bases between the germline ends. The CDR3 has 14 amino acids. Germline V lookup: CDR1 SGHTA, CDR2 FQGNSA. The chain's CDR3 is CASSLGEWDTEAFF. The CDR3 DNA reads TGTGCCAGCAGCTTAGGTGAATGGGACACTGAAGCTTTCTTT.

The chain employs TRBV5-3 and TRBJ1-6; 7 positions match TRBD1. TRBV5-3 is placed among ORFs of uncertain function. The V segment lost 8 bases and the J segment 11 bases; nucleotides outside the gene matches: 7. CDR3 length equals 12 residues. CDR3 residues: CASWQGGPPLHF. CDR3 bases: TGTGCCAGCTGGCAGGGGGGCCCACCCCTCCACTTT.

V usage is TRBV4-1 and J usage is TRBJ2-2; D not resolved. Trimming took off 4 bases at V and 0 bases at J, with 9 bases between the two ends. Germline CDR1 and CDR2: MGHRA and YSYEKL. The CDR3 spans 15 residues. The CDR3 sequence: CASSLQRANTGELFF. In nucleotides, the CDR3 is TGCGCCAGCAGCCTACAAAGGGCGAACACCGGGGAGCTGTTTTTT.

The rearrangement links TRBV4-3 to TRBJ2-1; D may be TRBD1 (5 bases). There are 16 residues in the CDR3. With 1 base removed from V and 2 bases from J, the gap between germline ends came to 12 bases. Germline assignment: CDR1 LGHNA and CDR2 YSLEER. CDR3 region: CASSQGTHDPYNEQFF. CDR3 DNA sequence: TGCGCCAGCAGCCAAGGGACACACGATCCCTACAATGAGCAGTTCTTC.

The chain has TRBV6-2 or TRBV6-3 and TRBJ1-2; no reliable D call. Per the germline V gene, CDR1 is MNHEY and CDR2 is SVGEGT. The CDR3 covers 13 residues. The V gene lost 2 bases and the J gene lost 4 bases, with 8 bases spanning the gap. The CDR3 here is CASSYDAGYGYTF. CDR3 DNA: TGTGCCAGCAGTTACGACGCAGGCTATGGCTACACCTTC.

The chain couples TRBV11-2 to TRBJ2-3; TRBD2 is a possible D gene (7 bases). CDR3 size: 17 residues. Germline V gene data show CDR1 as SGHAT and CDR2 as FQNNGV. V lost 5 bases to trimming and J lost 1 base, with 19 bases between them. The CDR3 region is CASSQTEGGAGTDTQYF. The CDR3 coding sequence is TGTGCCAGCAGCCAAACTGAAGGGGGGGCTGGCACAGATACGCAGTATTTT.